Shown below are 19 T cell receptor beta chains from a single sample sequenced in a study of regulatory T cells in long-lasting Graves disease. Arm-PCR of CDR3 regions and iRepertoire HTBI primers were the basis on which TCR beta libraries were built. Via MiXCR, TCRdb re-called the multiplex PCR reads, giving one row per CDR3 protein. The table shows around 460,000 distinct CDR3 sequences, with less than 15% occurring only once. Time point: newly diagnosed GD, antithyroid drugs for less than 3 months. RNA from PBMCs was the source of the TCR library. The same data also went into a second study, on T cells in Graves' hyperthyroidism and ophthalmopathy.

The starting material was peripheral blood mononuclear cells (PBMCs), obtained at new diagnosis, from a patient treated with antithyroid drugs. These TCRs come from a woman aged 45-65 years with Graves disease.

This clonotype has a handful of counts. V is TRBV19 and J is TRBJ1-1; D gene uncertain. Trimming took 3 bases from V and 0 from J, leaving 8 bases between them. CDR1 LNHDA and CDR2 SQIVND come from the germline V gene (reference sequence). CDR3 length: 14 residues. This CDR3 reads CASSIGPMNTEAFF. Here the CDR3 DNA reads TGTGCCAGTAGTATTGGACCGATGAACACTGAAGCTTTCTTT.

The sample holds many counts of this clonotype. The chain links TRBV2 to TRBJ1-5, with 8 bases lining up with TRBD1. The CDR3 sequence is 18 residues long. Losses at the gene ends were 6 bases for V and 0 bases for J; bases not matched to a gene: 13. Germline CDR1 SNHLY, CDR2 FYNNEI. The chain's CDR3 is CASSRKESGQVSNQPQHF. CDR3 DNA sequence: TGTGCCAGCAGCCGTAAGGAATCGGGACAGGTTAGCAATCAGCCCCAGCATTTT. Complete variable domain (other parts from reference TRBV2 and TRBJ1-5): EPEVTQTPSHQVTQMGQEVILRCVPISNHLYFYWYRQILGQKVEFLVSFYNNEISEKSEIFDDQFSVERPDGSNFTLKIRSTKLEDSAMYFCASSRKESGQVSNQPQHFGDGTRLSIL.

Concerning this clonotype: The CDR3 does not close with the conserved phenylalanine or tryptophan, likely indicating a read error. The chain uses TRBV3-1 and TRBJ2-1; tentatively, D is TRBD2 (6 bases). The germline gives CDR1 LGHDT, CDR2 YNNKEL (reference sequence). Trimming took off 0 bases at V and 0 bases at J, with 12 bases between the two ends. The CDR3 is 17 residues long. This CDR3 is CASSQDGGRFSYNEQFS. The CDR3 DNA reads as TGTGCCAGCAGCCAAGATGGAGGGAGGTTCTCCTACAATGAGCAGTTCTCC.

The rearrangement links TRBV7-2 to TRBJ2-1; 10 bases fit TRBD1. The CDR3 is made up of 13 amino acids. Germline assignment: CDR1 SGHTA and CDR2 FQGNSA. V trimming: 6 bases; J trimming: 9 bases; junction bases outside the gene matches: 5. The CDR3 sequence: CASRSTGGVEQFF. CDR3 DNA: TGTGCCAGCAGGTCGACAGGGGGCGTTGAGCAGTTCTTC.

The chain links TRBV24-1 to TRBJ2-5; D is undetermined. CDR1 is KGHDR, CDR2 SFDVKD, per germline. V was pared by 3 bases and J by 5 bases, with 15 bases between. The CDR3 is 15 residues long. The CDR3 bases are TGTGCCACCAGTGATCCCCGCATCCCAAGGGAGACCCAGTACTTC. It yields the protein CATSDPRIPRETQYF.

In this sample, this clonotype turned up many times. V and J are TRBV20-1 and TRBJ2-1, with unresolved D. Looked up from germline, CDR1 is DFQATT and CDR2 is SNEGSKA (reference sequence). Trimming removed 4 bases at V and 0 bases at J, with 13 bases between. The CDR3 consists of 15 residues. CDR3 sequence (DNA): TGCAGTGCTATCATCTATGGAAACTCCTACAATGAGCAGTTCTTC. This gives the protein CSAIIYGNSYNEQFF.

This clonotype was seen at least ten times. The V and J genes are TRBV11-2 and TRBJ2-5, with TRBD1 identical over 7 bases. CDR3 length: 15 residues. J was trimmed by 4 bases and V by 5 bases; bases with no gene match: 10. Germline values: CDR1 SGHAT, CDR2 FQNNGV. CDR3 loop: CASSTKTGKGETQYF. CDR3 coding DNA: TGTGCCAGCAGCACCAAGACAGGGAAAGGAGAGACCCAGTACTTC.

This clonotype showed up many times. The V and J genes are TRBV28 and TRBJ2-5, with 12 bases lining up with TRBD2. The germline V gene encodes CDR1 MDHEN and CDR2 SYDVKM. The CDR3 loop spans 17 amino acids. V lost 5 bases and J lost 2; bases outside the gene matches: 9. CDR3: CASSGAETSGRQETQYF. The CDR3 nucleotides are TGTGCCAGCAGTGGCGCGGAGACTAGCGGGAGACAAGAGACCCAGTACTTC.

The V call is TRBV2, the J call TRBJ1-1, with 7 bases that match TRBD1. This CDR3 is built from 13 residues. Germline CDR1 reads SNHLY; CDR2 reads FYNNEI. For the CDR3, the DNA is TGTGCTACCCAAGGGGGAGGGGGCCTTGAAGCTTTCTTT. Its translation is CATQGGGGLEAFF.

This clonotype was recorded a few times. CDR3 region: CAWTVPEQGAHTEAFF. The CDR3 region has the DNA TGTGCCTGGACCGTACCCGAACAGGGGGCGCACACTGAAGCTTTCTTT. The chain uses TRBV30 and TRBJ1-1, with 9 bases that match TRBD1. The CDR3 sequence is 16 residues long. J was trimmed by 3 bases and V by 4 bases; bases with no gene match: 12. Germline CDR1 GTSNPN, CDR2 SVGIG (reference sequence).

In its sample, this clonotype was seen many times. This chain links TRBV5-6 with TRBJ1-1; D is unresolved. Between the trimmed V and J ends, which lost 4 bases and 4 bases, there was a span of 14 bases. The length of the CDR3 is 14 residues. CDR1 is SGHDT and CDR2 is YYEEEE in the germline V gene. The CDR3 protein is CASSPRRGRTEAFF. The CDR3 DNA is TGTGCCAGCAGCCCCCGCCGGGGTCGCACTGAAGCTTTCTTT.

This clonotype was observed a few times. The chain links TRBV9 to TRBJ1-6; the D is unclear. The V end was cut by 4 bases, the J end by 5 bases, with 10 bases between. This CDR3 comprises 14 residues. Germline-derived CDR1 and CDR2 are SGDLS and YYNGEE. CDR3 sequence (DNA): TGTGCCAGCAGCCCCCCCGGGAATAATTCACCCCTCCACTTT. This translates into CASSPPGNNSPLHF. Full variable domain (remainder filled in from reference TRBV9 and TRBJ1-6): DSGVTQTPKHLITATGQRVTLRCSPRSGDLSVYWYQQSLDQGLQFLIQYYNGEERAKGNILERFSAQQFPDLHSELNLSSLELGDSALYFCASSPPGNNSPLHFGNGTRLTVT.

This clonotype was counted ten times or more. The chain joins TRBV7-9 to TRBJ2-2; D gene uncertain. The CDR3 length is 20 residues. CDR1 and CDR2 from the germline V gene are SEHNR and FQNEAQ (reference sequence). The V end lost 2 bases, the J end lost 4 bases, and 26 bases lay between the germline ends. The CDR3 DNA reads TGTGCCAGCAGCTTAATGGGCAGGTTAAACTCGATAATTCGCACCGGGGAGCTGTTTTTT. Translating it yields CASSLMGRLNSIIRTGELFF.

As for this clonotype: Here the CDR3 omits its conserved ending phenylalanine or tryptophan, so a read error is the likely source. This chain joins TRBV19 and TRBJ2-3, with 9 bases matching TRBD2. This CDR3 is 15 amino acids long. Germline values: CDR1 LNHDA, CDR2 SQIVND (reference sequence). V lost 6 bases to trimming and J lost 2 bases; unmatched junction nucleotides: 6. The CDR3 here is CASRATSGFTDTQYL. The CDR3 DNA is TGTGCCAGTAGGGCGACTAGCGGTTTCACAGATACGCAGTATCTT.

This clonotype was seen repeatedly, ten times or more. The V call is TRBV5-1, the J call TRBJ2-7, with 12 nucleotides matching TRBD2. Per germline, CDR1 SGHRS and CDR2 YFSETQ. The CDR3 covers 15 residues. With 3 bases clipped from V and 3 bases from J, the junction kept 4 bases outside the gene matches. CDR3 nucleotides: TGCGCCAGCAGCTGGACTAGCGGGGCTCGCTACGAGCAGTACTTC. The encoded protein is CASSWTSGARYEQYF.

The rearrangement links TRBV20-1 to TRBJ2-4; TRBD1 or TRBD2 may be the D gene (5 bases each). V was shortened by 1 base and J by 6 bases, with 13 bases between the two germline ends. The CDR3 runs 14 residues. Germline CDR1 is DFQATT and CDR2 is SNEGSKA (reference sequence). The CDR3 reads CSARGRDGTNIQYF. The CDR3 region has the DNA TGCAGTGCTAGAGGGAGAGACGGGACAAACATTCAGTACTTC.

The chain recombines TRBV19 with TRBJ2-3; no clear D gene. CDR1 LNHDA and CDR2 SQIVND come from the germline V gene (reference sequence). This CDR3 is built from 14 residues. The germline V and J ends were trimmed by 4 bases and 2 bases, with 10 bases remaining between them. The CDR3: CASSTGRDTDTQYF. The CDR3 nucleotides are TGTGCCAGTAGTACCGGTAGGGACACAGATACGCAGTATTTT.

This clonotype has only a few counts. The chain uses TRBV18 and TRBJ2-7; 7 nucleotides match TRBD2. This CDR3 has 15 amino acids. Looked up from germline, CDR1 is KGHSH and CDR2 is LQKENI. After removal of 6 bases from V and 8 bases from J, the junction contained 16 bases not matched to a gene. CDR3 sequence (DNA): TGTGCCAGCTCTTCCACCGGGACTAAAACTGGGCAGCAGTACTTC. Translation gives CASSSTGTKTGQQYF.

This clonotype was counted at least ten times. This chain joins TRBV7-9 and TRBJ2-5; 7 bases are shared with TRBD1. From germline, CDR1 is SEHNR and CDR2 FQNEAQ (reference sequence). V lost 6 bases, J lost 9 bases, and 22 bases stayed unmatched. This CDR3 is 17 amino acids long. The CDR3 loop is CASSTGTEVVGTRAQYF. The DNA for the CDR3 is TGTGCCAGCAGTACCGGGACAGAGGTCGTCGGAACGAGAGCCCAGTACTTC.